This is a list of T cell receptor beta chains from one sample in a study of cytomegalovirus exposure and HLA in healthy donors. Measured with immunoSEQ multiplex PCR; TCRdb has only the in-frame clones, and not every one. The data hold some 180,000 clones, with 73% observed a single time. The specimen was PBMCs. The receptor source for this set is a woman aged 25 to 39 in good health and CMV-seronegative. Each CDR3 is given with its conserved first and last residue. The D gene is left open where the match is weak. The size field is filled for only some rows; it gives once, few, many or a size class.

abundance	v_gene	j_gene	d_gene	CDR3nt	CDR3aa
NA	TRBV5-4	TRBJ1-1	NA	TGTGCCAGCAGCTTTGGCACAGGGATGGGAGACACTGAAGCTTTCTTT	CASSFGTGMGDTEAFF
once	TRBV18	TRBJ2-7	TRBD2	TGTGCCAGCTCACCGGGACTAGCAGTCGACGAGCAGTACTTC	CASSPGLAVDEQYF
NA	TRBV7-9	TRBJ1-2	TRBD1	TGTGCCAGCAGCTTAGTGGGACAGGGTAATCTTTATGGCTACACCTTC	CASSLVGQGNLYGYTF
NA	TRBV11-2	TRBJ1-5	NA	TGTGCCAGTCGTGGCAGTGGCAATCAGCCCCAGCATTTT	CASRGSGNQPQHF
NA	TRBV10-2	TRBJ2-2	NA	TGCGCCAGTATCGGGGGGCAGAACACCGGGGAGCTGTTTTTT	CASIGGQNTGELFF
NA	TRBV7-3	TRBJ1-1	NA	TGTGCCAGCAGCTCCGGAGAGAACACTGAAGCTTTCTTT	CASSSGENTEAFF
NA	TRBV7-6	TRBJ1-2	NA	TGTGCCAGCAGCCCCCGGCGGGGACCGGACTATGGCTACACCTTC	CASSPRRGPDYGYTF
NA	TRBV7-2	TRBJ1-1	TRBD1	TGTGCCAGCAGCGTACAGGGGGGGAACACTGAAGCTTTCTTT	CASSVQGGNTEAFF
NA	TRBV5-1	TRBJ1-1	TRBD1	TGCGCCAGCAGCCGGGCTGGGGACAGGTCGAGATTCATCATGAACACTGAAGCTTTCTTT	CASSRAGDRSRFIMNTEAFF
NA	TRBV9	TRBJ1-5	NA	TGTGCCAGCAGCGTAGGATCAGGGCTCAATCAGCCCCAGCATTTT	CASSVGSGLNQPQHF
NA	TRBV7-2	TRBJ1-6	TRBD1	TGTGCCAGCAGCTTAGGTGTCGGACAGGGATGGTCGGCCCTCCACTTT	CASSLGVGQGWSALHF
NA	TRBV7-8	TRBJ2-7	NA	TGTGCCAGCAGCTCCAAAGTGGGCCGTTACGAGCAGTACTTC	CASSSKVGRYEQYF
NA	TRBV19	TRBJ2-3	TRBD2	TGTGCCAGTAGTACCCTCACTAGCGGGAGTGGTACAGATACGCAGTATTTT	CASSTLTSGSGTDTQYF
NA	TRBV5-8	TRBJ1-1	NA	TGTGCCAGCAGCTTGGGGGCAGGAAGAGCTTTCTTT	CASSLGAGRAFF
NA	TRBV29-1	TRBJ2-3	TRBD1	TGCAGCGTCGAAAACAGGGGAATCACAGATACGCAGTATTTT	CSVENRGITDTQYF
NA	TRBV4-2	TRBJ2-1	NA	TGTGCCAGCTTCCCGGAGGGGGGGAGCATATACAATGAGCAGTTCTTC	CASFPEGGSIYNEQFF
NA	TRBV11-3	TRBJ2-5	NA	TGTGCCAGCAGCTTAGATGGAGGACAGCGAGAGACCCAGTACTTC	CASSLDGGQRETQYF
NA	TRBV7-8	TRBJ2-5	TRBD1	TGTGCCAGCACCTGGACAGGAGAGACCCAGTACTTC	CASTWTGETQYF
NA	TRBV5-6	TRBJ1-2	NA	TGTGCCAGCAGCTTCCCCGGGTTTTCTGGCTACACCTTC	CASSFPGFSGYTF
NA	TRBV6-6	TRBJ2-1	TRBD2	TGTGCCAGCAGTTACGTGGGGAGGGGACTTTACAATGAGCAGTTCTTC	CASSYVGRGLYNEQFF
NA	TRBV13	TRBJ2-7	NA	TGTGCCAGCAGCACCAGGGGTTCTTACGAGCAGTACTTC	CASSTRGSYEQYF
NA	TRBV7-9	TRBJ2-1	TRBD2	TGTGCCAGCAGCCCCCCGGGTCCGGGACTAGCGGGCTACAATGAGCAGTTCTTC	CASSPPGPGLAGYNEQFF
once	TRBV11-3	TRBJ1-1	TRBD1	TGTGCCAGCAGCTTAGGACAGGGGGGCACTGAAGCTTTCTTT	CASSLGQGGTEAFF
few	TRBV19	TRBJ2-7	NA	TGTGCCAGTAGTATGGGGACTACAGGGGGCTACGAGCAGTACTTC	CASSMGTTGGYEQYF
NA	TRBV19	TRBJ1-6	NA	TGTGCCAGTAGTATGGTCGCAGTGACAAATTCACCCCTCCACTTT	CASSMVAVTNSPLHF
NA	TRBV5-5	TRBJ2-5	TRBD2	TGTGCCAGCAGCCGACTAGCCTCAGAGACCCAGTACTTC	CASSRLASETQYF
once	TRBV5-6	TRBJ2-2	NA	TGTGCCAGCAGCTTGCGGCGGGGATGGGGTCCCGGGGAGCTGTTTTTT	CASSLRRGWGPGELFF
NA	TRBV27	TRBJ1-1	NA	TGTGCCAGCAGTTTAGCAGGGGCTATTGAAGCTTTCTTT	CASSLAGAIEAFF
NA	TRBV21-1	TRBJ2-1	NA	TGTGCCAGCAGCAAAGAAGTAGCAGGGTGGTCCGTTGTTAGTGAGCAGTTCTTC	CASSKEVAGWSVVSEQFF
NA	TRBV2	TRBJ2-7	TRBD2	TGTGCCAGCAGTGGTCTAGCGGGATACGAGCAGTACTTC	CASSGLAGYEQYF
NA	TRBV15	TRBJ2-6	NA	TGTGCCACCAGCAGAGATTTGGACACCACCTCTGGGGCCAACGTCCTGACTTTC	CATSRDLDTTSGANVLTF
NA	TRBV2	TRBJ2-3	NA	TGTGCCAGCAGTGAACCGGGGGGCCTTTTTACGCAGTATTTT	CASSEPGGLFTQYF
NA	TRBV9	TRBJ2-1	TRBD2	TGTGCCAGCAGCATGACTAGCGGGAGGATCAATGAGCAGTTCTTC	CASSMTSGRINEQFF
few	TRBV4-2	TRBJ2-7	NA	TGTGCCAGCAGCCACCTCCCGATCCCTAACGAGCAGTACTTC	CASSHLPIPNEQYF
NA	TRBV4-2	TRBJ1-4	NA	TGTGCCAGCAGCCAATCTGGGCAGGGTACCGAAAAACTGTTTTTT	CASSQSGQGTEKLFF
NA	TRBV2	TRBJ1-2	NA	TGTGCCAGCAGTGAGCGAGGGAGAGGTCCCTATGGCTACACCTTC	CASSERGRGPYGYTF
NA	TRBV5-1	TRBJ2-2	TRBD2	TGCGCCTCCACCCCCAGCGGGGGGGCAAGCGGGGAGCTGTTTTTT	CASTPSGGASGELFF
NA	TRBV7-2	TRBJ1-1	NA	TGTGCCAGCAGCATACGACAGGACGACACTGAAGCTTTCTTT	CASSIRQDDTEAFF
NA	TRBV9	TRBJ2-3	TRBD2	TGTGCCAGCAGCGTAGCCATTACTAGCGGAAGCACAGATACGCAGTATTTT	CASSVAITSGSTDTQYF
NA	TRBV4-1	TRBJ2-7	TRBD2	TGCGCCAGCAGCCCCTTCCTCTTCGGACTAGTATCTCGCGAGCAGTACTTC	CASSPFLFGLVSREQYF
few	TRBV4-2	TRBJ2-5	TRBD1	TGTGCCAGCAGCCCCCGCCCCGACAGGGAGAAGCAAGAGACCCAGTACTTC	CASSPRPDREKQETQYF
NA	TRBV30	TRBJ2-7	NA	TGTGCCTGGAGGGTTAGTAGAGGGGGCGAGCAGTACTTC	CAWRVSRGGEQYF
few	TRBV11-2	TRBJ2-4	TRBD2	TGTGCCAGCAGCGTCCCGGGGGGGTCGGACATTCAGTACTTC	CASSVPGGSDIQYF
NA	TRBV29-1	TRBJ2-6	TRBD1	TGCAGCGTGCGGACAGGGGGGGTCCGGGGGGCCAACGTCCTGACTTTC	CSVRTGGVRGANVLTF
few	TRBV11-1	TRBJ1-1	TRBD1	TGTGCCAGCAGCTACGGACAGGGCAAAGCTTTCTTT	CASSYGQGKAFF
few	TRBV15	TRBJ1-2	TRBD1	TGTGCCACCAGCAGAGATCGCGCCGACAGGGGGTCGAGCTACACCTTC	CATSRDRADRGSSYTF
NA	TRBV6-1	TRBJ1-2	NA	TGTGCCAGCAGTGAGACAACCGGATCTAACTATGGCTACACCTTC	CASSETTGSNYGYTF
few	TRBV7-6	TRBJ1-2	NA	TGTGCCAGCAGCCCACGGGGGTATTCAGGCTACACCTTC	CASSPRGYSGYTF
NA	TRBV28	TRBJ1-3	NA	TGTGCCAGCAGGATGCGGGGAGTTTCTGGAAACACCATATATTTT	CASRMRGVSGNTIYF
NA	TRBV14	TRBJ1-1	NA	TGTGCCAGCAGCCGACAGCGGGGTAACACTGAAGCTTTCTTT	CASSRQRGNTEAFF
NA	TRBV2	TRBJ1-1	TRBD1	TGTGCCAGCAGAGACACGGGACAGGGGAGACTTGAAGCTTTCTTT	CASRDTGQGRLEAFF
NA	TRBV15	TRBJ2-1	TRBD2	TGTGCCACCAGCAGAGATCGGTATAGCGGGGGTGCCTATGAGCAGTTCTTC	CATSRDRYSGGAYEQFF
NA	TRBV28	TRBJ1-2	NA	TGTGCCAGCAGGATAAAGTACGGGATTACGGGGGTGGGTGGCTACACCTTC	CASRIKYGITGVGGYTF
few	TRBV28	TRBJ1-2	NA	TGTGCCAGCAGTTTCGGACAGCCTAACTATGGCTACACCTTC	CASSFGQPNYGYTF
NA	TRBV30	TRBJ2-7	TRBD1	TGTGCCTGGAGTTGGGACAGTACCCGCGAGCAGTACTTC	CAWSWDSTREQYF
NA	TRBV4-1	TRBJ1-2	NA	TGCGCCAGCAGCCAAGAGCGGGCGGGGGAATACTTTGGCTACACCTTC	CASSQERAGEYFGYTF
NA	TRBV7-2	TRBJ1-2	NA	TGTGCCAGCAGCTCCTCCTCGGGACACCTATACTATGGCTACACCTTC	CASSSSSGHLYYGYTF
NA	TRBV2	TRBJ1-5	NA	TGTGCCAGCAGTCCTAATTATAGCAATCAGCCCCAGCATTTT	CASSPNYSNQPQHF
NA	TRBV9	TRBJ2-1	NA	TGTGCCAGCAGCGTAAGAGGGGGGGAGCCCGGGAATGAGCAGTTCTTC	CASSVRGGEPGNEQFF
NA	TRBV7-3	TRBJ2-1	TRBD1	TGTGCCAGCAGCTTCGGGACAGGGAACAATGAGCAGTTCTTC	CASSFGTGNNEQFF